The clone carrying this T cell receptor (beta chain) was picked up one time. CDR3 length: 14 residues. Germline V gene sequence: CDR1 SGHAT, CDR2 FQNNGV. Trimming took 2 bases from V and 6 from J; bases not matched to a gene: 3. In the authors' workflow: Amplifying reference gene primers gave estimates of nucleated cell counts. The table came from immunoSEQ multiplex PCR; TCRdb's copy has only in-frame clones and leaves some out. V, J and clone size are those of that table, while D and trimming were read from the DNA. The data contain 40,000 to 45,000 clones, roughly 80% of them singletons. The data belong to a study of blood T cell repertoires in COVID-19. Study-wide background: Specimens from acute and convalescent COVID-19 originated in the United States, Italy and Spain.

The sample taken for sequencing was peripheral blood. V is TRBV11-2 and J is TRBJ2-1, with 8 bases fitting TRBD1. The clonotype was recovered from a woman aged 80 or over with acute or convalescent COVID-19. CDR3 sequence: CASSLQGAFNEQFF. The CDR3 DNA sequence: TGTGCCAGCAGCTTACAGGGGGCTTTCAATGAGCAGTTCTTC. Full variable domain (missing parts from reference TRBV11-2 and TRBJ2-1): EAGVAQSPRYKIIEKRQSVAFWCNPISGHATLYWYQQILGQGPKLLIQFQNNGVVDDSQLPKDRFSAERLKGVDSTLKIQPAKLEDSAVYLCASSLQGAFNEQFFGPGTRLTVL.